The 32 T cell receptor beta chains in this list originate from one sample, sequenced in a study of cytomegalovirus exposure and HLA in healthy donors (dated by TCRdb to about 2017). The protocol used for the library was the immunoSEQ multiplex PCR assay. The multiplex PCR relied on a mix of 60 forward primers for TCR Vbeta segments and 13 reverse primers for TCR Jbeta segments. TCRdb re-hosts the immuneACCESS table, in-frame sequences only. Its copies lack some clones; in the studies checked, an unresolved V gene accounts for under half of them, and the cause for the rest is not known. The table for this sample lists some 96,000 clones; 76% of them were counted only once. The ten most abundant clones make up approximately 2% of the sample. Input material: PBMCs. The receptors were gathered from a man aged 35 to 55 in good health and CMV-seronegative.

The chain uses TRBV5-8 and TRBJ2-3; D possibly corresponds to TRBD1 (5 bases). Germline values: CDR1 SGHTS, CDR2 YDEGEE. This CDR3 spans 16 amino acids. V was clipped by 3 bases and J by 2 bases, with 16 bases between them. CDR3 sequence (DNA): TGTGCCAGCAGCTGGGAAGGCAGGGCGAACACAGATACGCAGTATTTT. Its protein is CASSWEGRANTDTQYF.

V gene TRBV9 combines with J gene TRBJ2-1; 13 positions match TRBD2. Germline V lookup: CDR1 SGDLS, CDR2 YYNGEE. J lost 8 bases, V lost 2 bases, and 4 bases had no gene match. The CDR3 loop spans 15 amino acids. Here the CDR3 reads CASSVGLAGVYEQFF. The CDR3 DNA sequence: TGTGCCAGCAGCGTCGGACTAGCGGGGGTTTATGAGCAGTTCTTC.

The chain is built from TRBV2 and TRBJ2-3, with 10 bases matching TRBD1. Germline V gene lookup returns CDR1 SNHLY and CDR2 FYNNEI. J lost 5 bases, V lost 3 bases, and 8 bases had no gene match. The CDR3 consists of 16 residues. The CDR3 sequence: CASSDRQGAGRDTQYF. As DNA, the CDR3 is TGTGCCAGCAGTGATAGACAGGGGGCTGGACGAGATACGCAGTATTTT. The full variable domain, in which reference TRBV2 and TRBJ2-3 provide the parts outside the CDR3, is EPEVTQTPSHQVTQMGQEVILRCVPISNHLYFYWYRQILGQKVEFLVSFYNNEISEKSEIFDDQFSVERPDGSNFTLKIRSTKLEDSAMYFCASSDRQGAGRDTQYFGPGTRLTVL.

The chain joins TRBV10-3 to TRBJ2-1, with D possibly being TRBD1 (6 bases). CDR1 and CDR2 from the germline V gene are ENHRY and SYGVKD. The CDR3 is 14 residues long. Trimming removed 9 bases at V and 0 bases at J, with 12 bases between. CDR3 DNA sequence: TGTGCCATGGGTGGGGGCCCCTCCTACAATGAGCAGTTCTTC. Translation gives CAMGGGPSYNEQFF.

J is TRBJ1-1 and V is TRBV5-4; D not resolved. The CDR3 extends over 14 amino acids. The V end lost 0 bases, the J end lost 1 base, and 7 bases lay between the germline ends. Germline CDR1 reads SGHNT; CDR2 reads YYREEE (reference sequence). Here the CDR3 reads CASSLEHQNTEAFF. For the CDR3, the DNA is TGTGCCAGCAGCTTGGAACACCAGAACACTGAAGCTTTCTTT. The full variable domain, rest sourced from reference TRBV5-4 and TRBJ1-1, is ETGVTQSPTHLIKTRGQQVTLRCSSQSGHNTVSWYQQALGQGPQFIFQYYREEENGRGNFPPRFSGLQFPNYSSELNVNALELDDSALYLCASSLEHQNTEAFFGQGTRLTVV.

The gene calls are TRBV5-1 and TRBJ1-6; 9 bases line up with TRBD1. Germline assignment: CDR1 SGHRS and CDR2 YFSETQ. J gave up 7 bases and V 4 bases, and 6 bases lay outside the gene matches. The CDR3 contains 15 residues. This chain's CDR3 is CASSVTGQGNSPLHF. CDR3 coding DNA: TGCGCCAGCAGCGTCACTGGACAGGGGAATTCACCCCTCCACTTT.

The V gene is TRBV4-2, the J gene TRBJ2-6; 10 bases are shared with TRBD2. The CDR3 consists of 22 residues. The ends lost 0 bases at V and 4 bases at J; junction bases unmatched: 18. Looked up from germline, CDR1 is LGHNA and CDR2 is YNFKEQ. CDR3 bases: TGTGCCAGCAGCCAAGATTCGGCTAGCGGGGGCCCCAGAGGGAACGGGGCCAACGTCCTGACTTTC. Protein product: CASSQDSASGGPRGNGANVLTF.

This clone was recorded only once. J is TRBJ2-1 and V is TRBV14; 7 positions agree with TRBD2. V lost 5 bases to trimming and J lost 4 bases; unmatched junction nucleotides: 11. The V gene's germline CDR1 is SGHDN and CDR2 FVKESK. The CDR3 runs 16 residues. In DNA, the CDR3 is TGTGCCAGCAGCGACCGGCCTAGCGGCCATTACAATGAGCAGTTCTTC. It specifies CASSDRPSGHYNEQFF.

CDR3 DNA: TGTGCCAGCTCACCACCGGCAGGGGGGTCCTACGAGCAGTACTTC. It is translated as CASSPPAGGSYEQYF. The rearrangement joins TRBV18 to TRBJ2-7, with D maybe TRBD1 (7 bases). V lost 0 bases and J 1 base, leaving 10 bases between the germline ends. The germline V gene encodes CDR1 KGHSH and CDR2 LQKENI. The CDR3 spans 15 residues.

The genes are TRBV5-1 and TRBJ2-3, with TRBD2 identical over 8 bases. V trimming: 9 bases; J trimming: 3 bases; junction bases outside the gene matches: 12. CDR3 length: 15 amino acids. CDR1 and CDR2 (germline): SGHRS, YFSETQ. CDR3 loop: CATRGGGARTDTQYF. In DNA form, the CDR3 reads TGCGCCACTCGGGGGGGAGGGGCGCGGACAGATACGCAGTATTTT.

This chain connects TRBV27 to TRBJ1-2; the match to TRBD1 covers 12 bases. Trimming removed 8 bases from V and 8 bases from J; junction bases left unmatched: 12. The CDR3 sequence is 15 residues long. CDR1 MNHEY and CDR2 SMNVEV come from the germline V gene (reference sequence). The CDR3 nucleotides read TGTGCCAGCGGTCAACCCCGGGACAGGGGGCTCGGCTACACCTTC. This gives the protein CASGQPRDRGLGYTF.

V is TRBV28 and J is TRBJ1-2; a weak D match, TRBD1 (6 bases). Germline V gene data show CDR1 as MDHEN and CDR2 as SYDVKM. Trimming took off 7 bases at V and 8 bases at J, with 14 bases between the two ends. There are 12 residues in the CDR3. The CDR3 region is CASKSSGVGYTF. CDR3 sequence (DNA): TGTGCCAGCAAATCTTCAGGGGTAGGCTACACCTTC.

In this sample, this clone turned up once. J is TRBJ2-1 and V is TRBV7-2; 8 bases fit TRBD1. Looked up from germline, CDR1 is SGHTA and CDR2 is FQGNSA. Trimming removed 9 bases from V and 7 bases from J; junction bases left unmatched: 8. This CDR3 has 13 residues. CDR3 protein: CASSPQGANEQFF. CDR3 nucleotides: TGTGCCAGTTCTCCGCAGGGGGCGAATGAGCAGTTCTTC.

The CDR3: CASSLGLTTDTQYF. CDR3 DNA sequence: TGTGCCAGCAGCTTGGGACTAACCACAGATACGCAGTATTTT. The genes are TRBV5-4 and TRBJ2-3; possibly TRBD2 for D (5 bases). This CDR3 has 14 residues. The V end was cut by 0 bases, the J end by 2 bases, with 7 bases between. Per germline, CDR1 SGHNT and CDR2 YYREEE (reference sequence).

Comments on this clone: Other DNA sequences of this sample code for an identical CDR3. The J gene is TRBJ1-1, the V gene TRBV2, with a weak D call TRBD1 (5 bases). Trimming pared 6 bases from V and 2 bases from J, leaving 7 bases between. Per the germline V gene, CDR1 is SNHLY and CDR2 is FYNNEI. There are 12 residues in the CDR3. The CDR3 sequence is CASRTGNTEAFF. CDR3 sequence (DNA): TGTGCCAGCAGAACAGGTAACACTGAAGCTTTCTTT.

This clone has a handful of counts. V gene TRBV27 combines with J gene TRBJ1-2; TRBD1 matches 7 bases. The CDR3 consists of 16 residues. CDR1 MNHEY and CDR2 SMNVEV come from the germline V gene (reference sequence). After removal of 4 bases from V and 0 bases from J, the junction contained 8 bases not matched to a gene. The CDR3: CASSYSPGTANYGYTF. CDR3 DNA sequence: TGTGCCAGCAGTTACAGTCCCGGGACAGCTAACTATGGCTACACCTTC.

The chain combines TRBV5-6 with TRBJ2-5; 11 bases are a match to TRBD2. The V and J ends lost 4 bases and 2 bases, in that order; junction bases with no gene match: 7. Germline loops: CDR1 SGHDT, CDR2 YYEEEE. CDR3 length: 16 residues. CDR3 coding DNA: TGTGCCAGCAGCCGAGGTCGACTAGCGGGGCAAGAGACCCAGTACTTC. Its translation is CASSRGRLAGQETQYF.

The chain recombines TRBV19 with TRBJ2-1, with TRBD1 matching over 12 bases. The CDR3 spans 15 residues. V gave up 4 bases and J gave up 9 bases; unmatched junction bases: 7. Germline CDR1 is LNHDA and CDR2 is SQIVND (reference sequence). The DNA of the CDR3 is TGTGCCAGTAGTAGCGGGACAGGGGGCAGGGGTGAGCAGTTCTTC. Translating it yields CASSSGTGGRGEQFF.

This clone was seen a few times. The rearrangement links TRBV20-1 to TRBJ2-3; unclear D gene. The V end lost 3 bases, the J end lost 2 bases, and 3 bases lay between the germline ends. CDR1 is DFQATT, CDR2 SNEGSKA, per germline (reference sequence). This CDR3 contains 11 residues. The CDR3 coding sequence is TGCAGTGCTAGCAACACAGATACGCAGTATTTT. Encoded protein: CSASNTDTQYF.

This chain joins TRBV6-5 and TRBJ1-6; D is undetermined. V was shortened by 6 bases and J by 6 bases, with 15 bases between the two germline ends. The CDR3 loop spans 15 amino acids. Germline assignment: CDR1 MNHEY and CDR2 SVGAGI. The CDR3 loop is CASSLEGLSNSPLHF. CDR3 DNA sequence: TGTGCCAGCAGCCTAGAAGGACTCAGTAATTCACCCCTCCACTTT.

On this clone itself: An end of the junction differs from the germline gene, which may be a read error. The V call is TRBV7-9, the J call TRBJ2-1, with D unresolved. CDR3 length: 12 residues. Germline lookup yields CDR1 SEHNR and CDR2 FQNEAQ (reference sequence). CDR3 coding DNA: TGTTCCAGCACCCAGTCGGGTAATGAGCAGTTCTTC. This encodes CSSTQSGNEQFF.

The genes are TRBV28 and TRBJ1-5; weak D call: TRBD1 (5 bases). CDR1 and CDR2 from the germline V gene are MDHEN and SYDVKM. The CDR3 length is 13 residues. V lost 8 bases, J lost 4 bases, and 12 bases lay in between. The CDR3 sequence is CASEGLENQPQHF. The CDR3 DNA reads TGTGCCAGCGAGGGACTGGAGAATCAGCCCCAGCATTTT.

The V call is TRBV6-1, the J call TRBJ2-6, with 7 positions matching TRBD2. Losses at the gene ends were 9 bases for V and 4 bases for J; bases not matched to a gene: 9. Germline V gene data show CDR1 as MNHNS and CDR2 as SASEGT. The CDR3 is 15 residues long. The CDR3 DNA sequence: TGTGCCAGTGCACCAACGGGGGGAGGGGCCAACGTCCTGACTTTC. It specifies CASAPTGGGANVLTF.

The J gene is TRBJ2-5, the V gene TRBV7-8; 7 bases agree with TRBD1. With 5 bases clipped from V and 4 bases from J, the junction kept 7 bases outside the gene matches. Germline V gene data show CDR1 as SGHVS and CDR2 as FQNEAQ. This CDR3 has 14 amino acids. The CDR3 DNA reads TGTGCCAGCAGCCCGCGGACAGGCCGAGAGACCCAGTACTTC. Translating gives CASSPRTGRETQYF.

The chain employs TRBV27 and TRBJ1-3, with D uncertain. Germline V CDR1 and CDR2: MNHEY, SMNVEV (reference sequence). The CDR3 covers 14 residues. The ends were cut back, 6 bases at V and 2 bases at J, with 11 bases in the middle. CDR3 protein: CASSPQVAGNTIYF. DNA of the CDR3: TGTGCCAGCAGCCCCCAGGTGGCTGGAAACACCATATATTTT.

Of note for this clone: A junction boundary mismatches the germline segment, possibly from a read error. This rearrangement joins TRBV7-9 to TRBJ2-1; tentatively, D is TRBD2 (6 bases). The CDR3 spans 15 residues. Germline assignment: CDR1 SEHNR and CDR2 FQNEAQ (reference sequence). In DNA form, the CDR3 reads TGTTCCAGCAGCCACGGGAGACCCACCTACAATGAGCAGTTCTTC. Protein sequence: CSSSHGRPTYNEQFF.

The chain joins TRBV27 to TRBJ1-2; maybe TRBD1 (6 bases). V dropped 5 bases and J dropped 4 bases, with 14 bases sitting between them. The CDR3 extends over 14 amino acids. Germline V gives CDR1 MNHEY, CDR2 SMNVEV (reference sequence). Written as DNA, the CDR3 is TGTGCCAGCAGTCCCCAAACAGGGAGCTATGGCTACACCTTC. Amino acids: CASSPQTGSYGYTF.

The J gene is TRBJ1-1, the V gene TRBV5-1, with D possibly TRBD1 on 6 matching bases. Trimming cost V 0 bases and J 4 bases, with 13 bases left between them. The CDR3 totals 15 residues. Germline values: CDR1 SGHRS, CDR2 YFSETQ. In nucleotides, the CDR3 is TGCGCCAGCAGCTTGGACCGGGGGGCTGTCACTGAAGCTTTCTTT. Amino acid sequence: CASSLDRGAVTEAFF.

This clone was seen once. This chain connects TRBV5-1 to TRBJ2-7; 12 bases fit TRBD2. The V gene's germline CDR1 is SGHRS and CDR2 YFSETQ. The J segment lost 7 bases and the V segment lost 1 base, leaving 9 bases of the junction unmatched. The CDR3 has 16 residues. CDR3 bases: TGCGCCAGCAGCTTGCCATCTAGCGGGGGGGTACTTGAGCAGTACTTC. This sequence encodes CASSLPSSGGVLEQYF. Complete variable domain (other parts from reference TRBV5-1 and TRBJ2-7): KAGVTQTPRYLIKTRGQQVTLSCSPISGHRSVSWYQQTPGQGLQFLFEYFSETQRNKGNFPGRFSGRQFSNSRSEMNVSTLELGDSALYLCASSLPSSGGVLEQYFGPGTRLTVT.

The chain couples TRBV6-5 to TRBJ1-2; perhaps TRBD1 as D (6 bases). The CDR3 extends over 14 amino acids. Trimming removed 7 bases at V and 7 bases at J, with 19 bases between. Germline V gene data show CDR1 as MNHEY and CDR2 as SVGAGI. The CDR3 spells CASTAYRVRSGYTF. The CDR3 DNA follows: TGTGCCAGCACCGCCTACAGGGTGCGGAGTGGCTACACCTTC.

This clone has more than one count but fewer than ten. The V gene is TRBV25-1, the J gene TRBJ1-5; tentative D call: TRBD1 (5 bases). The germline CDR1 and CDR2 sequences are MGHDK and SYGVNS. The ends were cut back, 1 base at V and 7 bases at J, with 11 bases in the middle. The CDR3 runs to 14 residues. CDR3 sequence reads: CASSESGGWQPQHF. Here the CDR3 DNA reads TGTGCCAGCAGTGAATCTGGGGGGTGGCAGCCCCAGCATTTT.

The gene calls are TRBV29-1 and TRBJ2-1, with D possibly TRBD1 on 7 matching bases. The CDR3 length is 14 residues. Germline-derived CDR1 and CDR2 are SQVTM and ANQGSEA. V gave up 4 bases and J gave up 6 bases, with 16 bases separating them. Here the CDR3 reads CSVVGGKGANEQFF. Written as DNA, the CDR3 is TGCAGCGTTGTCGGGGGCAAGGGGGCCAATGAGCAGTTCTTC.